This T cell receptor beta chain stems from a study of early T cells in non-severe SARS-CoV-2 infection. General observations from the study: VDJdb matches were skewed toward anti-spike CD8 T cell responses.

The ends lost 4 bases at V and 3 bases at J; junction bases unmatched: 4. The CDR3 contains 15 residues. CDR1 and CDR2 (germline): MGHDK, SYGVNS. TCRdb analysed the 5' RACE reads with MiXCR anew, one entry per CDR3 protein. The table lists 25,000 to 30,000 distinct CDR3 sequences, 5% of them singletons. This clonotype turned up a few times. Its matching antigen is unknown. The genes are TRBV25-1 and TRBJ2-3; 10 bases match TRBD1. This sequence originates from an adult who was a healthcare worker with PCR-confirmed SARS-CoV-2 infection or an uninfected control (not recorded which). Sequenced sample: whole blood. This chain's CDR3 is CASSAGTGVTDTQYF. CDR3 sequence (DNA): TGTGCCAGCAGTGCAGGGACAGGGGTGACAGATACGCAGTATTTT.